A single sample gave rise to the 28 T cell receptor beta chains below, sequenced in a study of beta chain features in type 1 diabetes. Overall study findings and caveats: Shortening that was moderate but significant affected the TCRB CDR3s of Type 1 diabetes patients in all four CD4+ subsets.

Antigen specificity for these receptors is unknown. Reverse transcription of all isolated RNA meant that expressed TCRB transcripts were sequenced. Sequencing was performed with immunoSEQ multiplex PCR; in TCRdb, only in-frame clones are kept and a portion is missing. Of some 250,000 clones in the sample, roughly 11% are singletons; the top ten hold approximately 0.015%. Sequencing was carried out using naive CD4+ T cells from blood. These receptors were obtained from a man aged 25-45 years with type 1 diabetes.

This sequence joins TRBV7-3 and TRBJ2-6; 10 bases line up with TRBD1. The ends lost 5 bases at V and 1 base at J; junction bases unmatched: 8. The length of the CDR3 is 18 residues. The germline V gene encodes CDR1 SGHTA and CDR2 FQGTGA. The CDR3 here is CASSPGTGDRSGANVLTF. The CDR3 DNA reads TGTGCCAGCAGCCCGGGGACAGGGGATCGATCTGGGGCCAACGTCCTGACTTTC.

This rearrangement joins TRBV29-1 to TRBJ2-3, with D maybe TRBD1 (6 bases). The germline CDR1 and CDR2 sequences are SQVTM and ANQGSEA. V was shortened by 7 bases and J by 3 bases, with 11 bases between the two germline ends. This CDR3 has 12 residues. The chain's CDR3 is CSEVTGTDTQYF. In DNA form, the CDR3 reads TGCAGCGAAGTAACAGGGACAGATACGCAGTATTTT.

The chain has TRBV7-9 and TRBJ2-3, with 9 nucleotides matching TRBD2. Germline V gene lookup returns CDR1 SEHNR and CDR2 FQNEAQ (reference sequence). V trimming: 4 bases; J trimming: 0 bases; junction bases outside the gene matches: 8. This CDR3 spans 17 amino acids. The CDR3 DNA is TGTGCCAGCAGCTCCAGACTAGCGGAGAGAAGCACAGATACGCAGTATTTT. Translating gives CASSSRLAERSTDTQYF.

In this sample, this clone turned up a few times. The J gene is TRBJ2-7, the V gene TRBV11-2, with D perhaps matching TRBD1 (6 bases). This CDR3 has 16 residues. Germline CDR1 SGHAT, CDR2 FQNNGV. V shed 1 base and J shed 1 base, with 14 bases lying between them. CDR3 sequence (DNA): TGTGCCAGCAGCTTAGTCCGGACAGCGCAATCCTACGAGCAGTACTTC. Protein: CASSLVRTAQSYEQYF.

The CDR3, as DNA: TGCAGTGCTTTAGGAGCTGAGCAGTTCTTC. The encoded protein is CSALGAEQFF. The J gene is TRBJ2-1, the V gene TRBV20-1; no clear D. V shed 5 bases and J shed 9 bases, with 8 bases lying between them. This CDR3 comprises 10 residues. Germline CDR1 is DFQATT and CDR2 is SNEGSKA (reference sequence).

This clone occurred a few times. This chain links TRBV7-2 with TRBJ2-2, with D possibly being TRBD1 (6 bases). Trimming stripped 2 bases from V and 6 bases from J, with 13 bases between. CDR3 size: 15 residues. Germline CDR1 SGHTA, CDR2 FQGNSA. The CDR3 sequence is CASSLRARGPGELFF. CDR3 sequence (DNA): TGTGCCAGCAGCTTAAGGGCCAGGGGCCCCGGGGAGCTGTTTTTT. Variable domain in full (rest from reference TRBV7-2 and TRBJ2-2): GAGVSQSPSNKVTEKGKDVELRCDPISGHTALYWYRQSLGQGLEFLIYFQGNSAPDKSGLPSDRFSAERTGGSVSTLTIQRTQQEDSAVYLCASSLRARGPGELFFGEGSRLTVL.

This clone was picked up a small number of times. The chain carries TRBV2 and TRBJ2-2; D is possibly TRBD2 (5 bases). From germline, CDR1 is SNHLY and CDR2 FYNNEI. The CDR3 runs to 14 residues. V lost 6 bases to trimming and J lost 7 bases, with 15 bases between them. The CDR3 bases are TGTGCCAGCAGACTAGGACCCCCTCGCGGGGAGCTGTTTTTT. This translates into CASRLGPPRGELFF.

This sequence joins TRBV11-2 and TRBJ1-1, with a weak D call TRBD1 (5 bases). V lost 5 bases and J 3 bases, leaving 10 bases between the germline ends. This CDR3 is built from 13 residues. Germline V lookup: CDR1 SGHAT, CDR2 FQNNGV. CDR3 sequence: CASSQRGDTEAFF. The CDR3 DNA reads TGTGCCAGCAGCCAGCGGGGGGACACTGAAGCTTTCTTT.

CDR3 loop: CASSPGLVEAGELFF. The CDR3 coding sequence is TGTGCCAGCAGCCCGGGACTAGTGGAAGCCGGGGAGCTGTTTTTT. V usage is TRBV4-2 and J usage is TRBJ2-2; 8 nucleotides line up with TRBD2. The germline CDR1 and CDR2 sequences are LGHNA and YNFKEQ. V lost 4 bases and J lost 6; bases outside the gene matches: 7. The CDR3 length is 15 residues.

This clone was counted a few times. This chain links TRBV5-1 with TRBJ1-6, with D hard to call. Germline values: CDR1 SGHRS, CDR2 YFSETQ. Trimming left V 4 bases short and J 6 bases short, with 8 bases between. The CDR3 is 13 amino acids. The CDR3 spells CASSPEFNSPLHF. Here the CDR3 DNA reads TGCGCCAGCAGCCCAGAATTTAATTCACCCCTCCACTTT. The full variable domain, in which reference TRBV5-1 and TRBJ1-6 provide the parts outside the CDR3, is KAGVTQTPRYLIKTRGQQVTLSCSPISGHRSVSWYQQTPGQGLQFLFEYFSETQRNKGNFPGRFSGRQFSNSRSEMNVSTLELGDSALYLCASSPEFNSPLHFGNGTRLTVT.

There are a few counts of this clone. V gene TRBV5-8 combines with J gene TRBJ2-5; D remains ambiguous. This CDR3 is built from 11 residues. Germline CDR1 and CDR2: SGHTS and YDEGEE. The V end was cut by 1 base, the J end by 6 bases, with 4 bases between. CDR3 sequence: CASSLLKTQYF. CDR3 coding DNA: TGTGCCAGCAGCTTGTTAAAGACCCAGTACTTC. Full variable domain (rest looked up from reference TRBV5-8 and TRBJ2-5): EAGVTQSPTHLIKTRGQQATLRCSPISGHTSVYWYQQALGLGLQFLLWYDEGEERNRGNFPPRFSGRQFPNYSSELNVNALELEDSALYLCASSLLKTQYFGPGTRLLVL.

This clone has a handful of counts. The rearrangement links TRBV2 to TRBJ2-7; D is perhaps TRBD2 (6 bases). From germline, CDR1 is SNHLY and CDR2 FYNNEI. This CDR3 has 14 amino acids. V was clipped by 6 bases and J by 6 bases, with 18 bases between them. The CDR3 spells CASRYSSVRGEQYF. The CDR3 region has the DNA TGTGCCAGCAGATACTCTAGCGTAAGGGGCGAGCAGTACTTC.

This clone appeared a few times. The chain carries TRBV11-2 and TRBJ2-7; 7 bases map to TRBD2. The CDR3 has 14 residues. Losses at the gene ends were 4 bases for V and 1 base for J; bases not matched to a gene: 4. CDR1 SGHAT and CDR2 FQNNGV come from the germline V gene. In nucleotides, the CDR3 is TGTGCCAGCAGCTCCTGGGGAGGGTCCTACGAGCAGTACTTC. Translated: CASSSWGGSYEQYF.

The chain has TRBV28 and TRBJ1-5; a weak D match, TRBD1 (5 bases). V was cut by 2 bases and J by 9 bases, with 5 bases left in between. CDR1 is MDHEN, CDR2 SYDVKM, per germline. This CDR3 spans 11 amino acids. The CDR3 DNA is TGTGCCAGCAGTTTAAGGGGGCCCCAGCATTTT. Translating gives CASSLRGPQHF.

The CDR3 here is CATSRDSGEKLFF. CDR3 DNA: TGTGCCACCAGCAGAGATTCGGGAGAAAAACTGTTTTTT. J is TRBJ1-4 and V is TRBV15; D is unclear. The germline gives CDR1 LNHNV, CDR2 YYDKDF (reference sequence). This CDR3 is built from 13 residues. The germline V and J ends were trimmed by 0 bases and 8 bases, with 7 bases remaining between them.

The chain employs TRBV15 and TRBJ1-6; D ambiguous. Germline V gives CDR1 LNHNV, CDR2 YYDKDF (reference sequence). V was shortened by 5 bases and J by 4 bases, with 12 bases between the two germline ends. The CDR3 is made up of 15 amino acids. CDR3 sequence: CATSSKTWYNSPLHF. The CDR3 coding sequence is TGTGCCACCAGCTCTAAAACTTGGTATAATTCACCCCTCCACTTT.

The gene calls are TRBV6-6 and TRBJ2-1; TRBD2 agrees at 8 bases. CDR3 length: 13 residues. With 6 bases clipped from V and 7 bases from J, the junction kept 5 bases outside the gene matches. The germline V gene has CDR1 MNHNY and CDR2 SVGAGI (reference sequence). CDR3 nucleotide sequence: TGTGCCAGCAGCAGACTAGCGAAGAATGAGCAGTTCTTC. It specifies CASSRLAKNEQFF.

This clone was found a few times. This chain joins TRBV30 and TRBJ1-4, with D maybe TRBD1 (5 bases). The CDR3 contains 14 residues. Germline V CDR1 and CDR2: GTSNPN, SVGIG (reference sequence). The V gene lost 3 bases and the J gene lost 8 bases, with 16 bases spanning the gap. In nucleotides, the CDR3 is TGTGCCTGGAGGGACCCCGGGACTAGCGAAAAACTGTTTTTT. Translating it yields CAWRDPGTSEKLFF.

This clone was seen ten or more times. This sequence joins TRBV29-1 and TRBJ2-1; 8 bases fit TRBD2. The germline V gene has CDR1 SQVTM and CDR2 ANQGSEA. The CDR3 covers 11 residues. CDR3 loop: CGSGGGNEQFF. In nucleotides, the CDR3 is TGCGGGAGCGGGGGCGGAAATGAGCAGTTCTTC.

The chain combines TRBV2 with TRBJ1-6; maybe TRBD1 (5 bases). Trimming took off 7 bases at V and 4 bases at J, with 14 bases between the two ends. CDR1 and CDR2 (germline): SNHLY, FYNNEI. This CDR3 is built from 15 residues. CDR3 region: CASTGQALYNSPLHF. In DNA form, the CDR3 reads TGTGCCAGCACCGGACAAGCTTTATATAATTCACCCCTCCACTTT.

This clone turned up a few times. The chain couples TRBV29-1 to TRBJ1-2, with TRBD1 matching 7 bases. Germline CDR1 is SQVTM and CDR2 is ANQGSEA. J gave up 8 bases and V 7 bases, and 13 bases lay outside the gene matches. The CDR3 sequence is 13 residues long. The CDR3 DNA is TGCAGCGCCATTGACAGGGTTCGAAGCGGCTACACCTTC. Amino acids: CSAIDRVRSGYTF. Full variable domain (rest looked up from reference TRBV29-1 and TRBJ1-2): SAVISQKPSRDICQRGTSLTIQCQVDSQVTMMFWYRQQPGQSLTLIATANQGSEATYESGFVIDKFPISRPNLTFSTLTVSNMSPEDSSIYLCSAIDRVRSGYTFGSGTRLTVV.

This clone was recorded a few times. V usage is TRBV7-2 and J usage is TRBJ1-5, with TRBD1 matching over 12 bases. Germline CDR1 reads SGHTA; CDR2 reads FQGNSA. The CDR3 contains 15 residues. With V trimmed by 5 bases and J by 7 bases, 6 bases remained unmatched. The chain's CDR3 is CASSPGQGAVQPQHF. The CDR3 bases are TGTGCCAGCAGCCCGGGACAGGGGGCTGTACAGCCCCAGCATTTT.

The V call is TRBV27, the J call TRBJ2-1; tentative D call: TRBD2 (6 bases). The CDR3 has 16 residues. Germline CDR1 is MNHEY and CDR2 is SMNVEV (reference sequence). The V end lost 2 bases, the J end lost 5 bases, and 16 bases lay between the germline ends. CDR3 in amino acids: CASSLRATSNHNEQFF. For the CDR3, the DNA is TGTGCCAGCAGTTTACGGGCCACTAGCAACCACAATGAGCAGTTCTTC.

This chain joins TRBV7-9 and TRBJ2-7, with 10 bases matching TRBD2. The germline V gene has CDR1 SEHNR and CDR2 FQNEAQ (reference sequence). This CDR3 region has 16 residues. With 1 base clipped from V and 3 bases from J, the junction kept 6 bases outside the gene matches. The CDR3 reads CASSLGTSGRVYEQYF. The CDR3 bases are TGTGCCAGCAGCTTAGGGACTAGCGGTCGGGTCTACGAGCAGTACTTC.

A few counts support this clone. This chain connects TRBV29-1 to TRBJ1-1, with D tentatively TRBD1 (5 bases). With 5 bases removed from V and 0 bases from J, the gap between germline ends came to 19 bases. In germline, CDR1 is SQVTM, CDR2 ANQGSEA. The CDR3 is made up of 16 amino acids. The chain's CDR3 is CSVRGVVGSMNTEAFF. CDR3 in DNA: TGCAGCGTTAGGGGTGTGGTGGGATCTATGAACACTGAAGCTTTCTTT.

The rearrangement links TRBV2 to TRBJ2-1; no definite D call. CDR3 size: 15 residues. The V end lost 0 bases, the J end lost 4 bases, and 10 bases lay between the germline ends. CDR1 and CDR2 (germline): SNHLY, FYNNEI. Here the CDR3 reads CASSEALPSYNEQFF. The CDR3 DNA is TGTGCCAGCAGTGAAGCGCTTCCCAGTTACAATGAGCAGTTCTTC.

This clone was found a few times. The CDR3 spells CASSMGQAREAFF. The CDR3 DNA reads as TGTGCCAGTAGTATGGGACAGGCCCGTGAAGCTTTCTTT. The rearrangement joins TRBV19 to TRBJ1-1; 8 bases match TRBD1. This CDR3 contains 13 residues. Germline V gene lookup returns CDR1 LNHDA and CDR2 SQIVND (reference sequence). Trimming removed 3 bases from V and 7 bases from J; junction bases left unmatched: 4.

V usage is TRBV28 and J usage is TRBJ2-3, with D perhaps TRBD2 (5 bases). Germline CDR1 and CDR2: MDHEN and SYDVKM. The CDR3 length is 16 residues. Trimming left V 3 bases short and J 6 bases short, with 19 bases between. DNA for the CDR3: TGTGCCAGCAGTTTGGCCCGGCGCCCGGGCGGGGATACGCAGTATTTT. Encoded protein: CASSLARRPGGDTQYF.